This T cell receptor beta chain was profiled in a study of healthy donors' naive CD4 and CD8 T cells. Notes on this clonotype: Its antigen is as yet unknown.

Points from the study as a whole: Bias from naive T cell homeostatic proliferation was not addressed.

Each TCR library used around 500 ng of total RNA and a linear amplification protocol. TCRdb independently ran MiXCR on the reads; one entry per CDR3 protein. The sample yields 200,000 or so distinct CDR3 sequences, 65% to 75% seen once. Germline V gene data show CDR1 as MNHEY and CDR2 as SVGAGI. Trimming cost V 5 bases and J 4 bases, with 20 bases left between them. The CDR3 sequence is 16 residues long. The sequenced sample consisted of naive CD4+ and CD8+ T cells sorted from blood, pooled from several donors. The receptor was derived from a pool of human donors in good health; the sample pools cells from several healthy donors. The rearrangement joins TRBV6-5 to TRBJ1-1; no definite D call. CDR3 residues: CASSQALWGSVTEAFF. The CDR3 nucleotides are TGTGCCAGCAGTCAAGCCCTCTGGGGATCGGTCACTGAAGCTTTCTTT.